This T cell receptor (beta chain) was found in a study of control samples from healthy donors and cancer patients. Using immunoSEQ multiplex PCR, the repertoire was profiled, and TCRdb retains in-frame clones only, with some absent. The table lists 95,000 to 100,000 clones, around 89% of them singletons. V was pared by 6 bases and J by 9 bases, with 5 bases of the junction left unmatched. The CDR3 is made up of 11 amino acids. Germline V gene lookup returns CDR1 SQVTM and CDR2 ANQGSEA. The chain joins TRBV29-1 to TRBJ2-1, with 7 bases that match TRBD1. The TCR was taken from a man aged 25-45 years in good health. The sequenced sample was blood. CDR3 in DNA: TGCAGCGTGGACGACAGGGCTGAGCAGTTCTTC. Translating gives CSVDDRAEQFF.